This T cell receptor (beta chain) is from a study of shared clonotypes between healthy human individuals. CD8 cells regarded as naive lacked CD45RO, were positively chosen for CCR7, and omitted terminally differentiated effector memory CD45RA+ cells. This clone was detected a few times. This CDR3 has 17 residues. Germline assignment: CDR1 MNHEY and CDR2 SMNVEV (reference sequence). V was trimmed by 7 bases and J by 2 bases, leaving 24 bases between them. Profiled with immunoSEQ multiplex PCR; TCRdb holds only in-frame clones, not every one. This sample has hundreds of thousands of clones, with roughly 95% found just once.

The sample taken for sequencing was naive CD8+ T cells sorted from blood. The TCR sequence derives from a woman in her thirties in good health. The chain recombines TRBV27 with TRBJ2-7; D is tentatively TRBD1 or TRBD2 (5 bases each). The CDR3 DNA follows: TGTGCCAGCACCGTAATCCGGGACGACCCTGAAACCTACGAGCAGTACTTC. Its protein is CASTVIRDDPETYEQYF.